The rows below give T cell receptor beta chains drawn from one sample of a study of shared T cell receptors in the human thymus. Produced via immunoSEQ multiplex PCR; TCRdb's table is partial and in-frame only. The sample lists hundreds of thousands of clones, around 89% occurring once. These records were also assigned to another study, of human thymus T cells.

The sequenced sample was thymocytes. The receptors here all came from a boy in the first two years of life with a congenital heart defect. CDR3s include the opening cysteine and the closing phenylalanine or tryptophan. Each record gives: clone size, V gene, D gene, J gene, CDR3 protein, CDR3 DNA. The D gene is left open where the match is weak. Not every row has a clone size; where given, it reads once, few, many or a size class.

clone size: .
V gene: TRBV27
D gene: TRBD2
J gene: TRBJ2-1
CDR3 protein: CASSHGSGKTYNEQFF
CDR3 DNA: TGTGCCAGCAGTCACGGAAGCGGGAAAACCTACAATGAGCAGTTCTTC

clone size: .
V gene: TRBV4-1
D gene: .
J gene: TRBJ2-1
CDR3 protein: CASSQDGRELSYNEQFF
CDR3 DNA: TGCGCCAGCAGCCAAGACGGGCGGGAACTCTCCTACAATGAGCAGTTCTTC

clone size: .
V gene: TRBV5-1
D gene: TRBD2
J gene: TRBJ2-1
CDR3 protein: CASSLGRTSGRAGYNEQFF
CDR3 DNA: TGCGCCAGCAGCTTGGGCCGGACTAGCGGGAGGGCCGGGTACAATGAGCAGTTCTTC

clone size: .
V gene: TRBV10-3
D gene: TRBD2
J gene: TRBJ2-3
CDR3 protein: CAISDEVAGVTDTQYF
CDR3 DNA: TGTGCCATCAGTGATGAGGTAGCGGGAGTAACAGATACGCAGTATTTT

clone size: .
V gene: TRBV28
D gene: TRBD1
J gene: TRBJ1-2
CDR3 protein: CASSPPAGGVDNYGYTF
CDR3 DNA: TGTGCCAGCAGCCCCCCGGCAGGGGGCGTTGACAACTATGGCTACACCTTC

clone size: once
V gene: TRBV14
D gene: .
J gene: TRBJ2-5
CDR3 protein: CASSQDESDEETQYF
CDR3 DNA: TGTGCCAGCAGCCAAGACGAGTCCGATGAAGAGACCCAGTACTTC

clone size: .
V gene: TRBV10-3
D gene: TRBD2
J gene: TRBJ2-3
CDR3 protein: CAISVGLAGAGTDTQYF
CDR3 DNA: TGTGCCATCAGTGTAGGACTAGCGGGAGCCGGCACAGATACGCAGTATTTT

clone size: .
V gene: TRBV28
D gene: .
J gene: TRBJ2-3
CDR3 protein: CASSPHRLATARDTQYF
CDR3 DNA: TGTGCCAGCAGTCCACACCGACTCGCTACGGCTCGGGATACGCAGTATTTT

clone size: .
V gene: TRBV6-1
D gene: .
J gene: TRBJ1-5
CDR3 protein: CASSEQGWSREGREQGMGWQPQHF
CDR3 DNA: TGTGCCAGCAGTGAACAGGGTTGGTCTCGGGAGGGACGGGAGCAGGGGATGGGTTGGCAGCCCCAGCATTTT

clone size: .
V gene: TRBV7-9
D gene: .
J gene: TRBJ2-7
CDR3 protein: CASSSTGAYEQYF
CDR3 DNA: TGTGCCAGCAGCTCGACGGGAGCCTACGAGCAGTACTTC

clone size: .
V gene: TRBV27
D gene: .
J gene: TRBJ2-1
CDR3 protein: CASSTRQGLSYNEQFF
CDR3 DNA: TGTGCCAGCAGCACACGTCAGGGGCTCTCCTACAATGAGCAGTTCTTC

clone size: .
V gene: TRBV11-2
D gene: TRBD1
J gene: TRBJ2-7
CDR3 protein: CASSPTQQGTTYEQYF
CDR3 DNA: TGTGCCAGCAGCCCGACTCAACAGGGGACCACCTACGAGCAGTACTTC

clone size: .
V gene: TRBV6-5
D gene: .
J gene: TRBJ1-1
CDR3 protein: CASSPRDKLGTEAFF
CDR3 DNA: TGTGCCAGCAGTCCACGTGATAAACTTGGCACTGAAGCTTTCTTT

clone size: .
V gene: TRBV7-7
D gene: TRBD2
J gene: TRBJ2-1
CDR3 protein: CASSSGRAPGNEQFF
CDR3 DNA: TGTGCTAGCAGCTCCGGGAGGGCCCCCGGCAATGAGCAGTTCTTC

clone size: few
V gene: TRBV7-6
D gene: TRBD2
J gene: TRBJ2-7
CDR3 protein: CASSRGTKQRGYF
CDR3 DNA: TGTGCCAGCAGCCGAGGGACTAAGCAAAGGGGGTACTTC

clone size: .
V gene: TRBV5-1
D gene: .
J gene: TRBJ1-2
CDR3 protein: CASSLSRADGYTF
CDR3 DNA: TGCGCCAGCAGCTTGAGCCGAGCGGATGGCTACACCTTC

clone size: .
V gene: TRBV7-9
D gene: .
J gene: TRBJ2-1
CDR3 protein: CASSQEQGLDNEQFF
CDR3 DNA: TGTGCCAGCAGCCAAGAACAGGGCCTCGACAATGAGCAGTTCTTC

clone size: .
V gene: TRBV6-7
D gene: .
J gene: TRBJ2-7
CDR3 protein: CASSYFPSSDYEQYF
CDR3 DNA: TGTGCCAGCAGTTACTTCCCGTCCAGTGATTACGAGCAGTACTTC

clone size: .
V gene: TRBV30
D gene: .
J gene: TRBJ2-2
CDR3 protein: CAWSVRRPGNTGELFF
CDR3 DNA: TGTGCCTGGAGTGTAAGGAGACCCGGGAACACCGGGGAGCTGTTTTTT

clone size: .
V gene: TRBV14
D gene: .
J gene: TRBJ2-3
CDR3 protein: CASSLYPSVHTDTQYF
CDR3 DNA: TGTGCCAGCAGCCTCTACCCGTCGGTCCACACAGATACGCAGTATTTT

clone size: .
V gene: TRBV9
D gene: TRBD1
J gene: TRBJ2-7
CDR3 protein: CASSPRDSLYEQYF
CDR3 DNA: TGTGCCAGCAGTCCCCGGGACAGTTTATACGAGCAGTACTTC

clone size: .
V gene: TRBV6-5
D gene: .
J gene: TRBJ2-7
CDR3 protein: CASSYSNLGHSYEQYF
CDR3 DNA: TGTGCCAGCAGTTACTCGAATCTGGGACACTCCTACGAGCAGTACTTC

clone size: few
V gene: TRBV6-5
D gene: TRBD1
J gene: TRBJ2-7
CDR3 protein: CASSPGTGGCEQYF
CDR3 DNA: TGTGCCAGCAGCCCCGGGACAGGGGGCTGCGAGCAGTACTTC

clone size: .
V gene: TRBV7-2
D gene: TRBD2
J gene: TRBJ2-1
CDR3 protein: CASSSGLAVYNEQFF
CDR3 DNA: TGTGCCAGCAGCTCCGGACTAGCGGTCTACAATGAGCAGTTCTTC

clone size: .
V gene: TRBV18
D gene: TRBD2
J gene: TRBJ2-1
CDR3 protein: CASSDAAGADNEQFF
CDR3 DNA: TGTGCCAGCTCGGACGCAGCGGGAGCGGACAATGAGCAGTTCTTC

clone size: .
V gene: TRBV15
D gene: TRBD2
J gene: TRBJ2-7
CDR3 protein: CATSASRTSGATYEQYF
CDR3 DNA: TGTGCCACCAGCGCTAGCCGGACTAGCGGGGCGACCTACGAGCAGTACTTC

clone size: .
V gene: TRBV6-4
D gene: .
J gene: TRBJ2-3
CDR3 protein: CASSDSPSATRRDTQYF
CDR3 DNA: TGTGCCAGCAGTGACTCGCCGAGCGCTACACGTAGGGATACGCAGTATTTT

clone size: .
V gene: TRBV5-4
D gene: TRBD2
J gene: TRBJ2-1
CDR3 protein: CASSLATNRLAGEDEQFF
CDR3 DNA: TGTGCCAGCAGCTTGGCGACAAACAGACTAGCGGGAGAGGATGAGCAGTTCTTC

clone size: .
V gene: TRBV4-3
D gene: TRBD2
J gene: TRBJ2-1
CDR3 protein: CASSQVTSGRAYNEQFF
CDR3 DNA: TGCGCCAGCAGCCAAGTAACTAGCGGGAGGGCCTACAATGAGCAGTTCTTC

clone size: .
V gene: TRBV7-2
D gene: TRBD1
J gene: TRBJ1-2
CDR3 protein: CASSGTTGRGYTF
CDR3 DNA: TGTGCCAGCAGCGGAACGACAGGGAGAGGCTACACCTTC

clone size: .
V gene: TRBV10-1
D gene: TRBD1
J gene: TRBJ2-7
CDR3 protein: CASSGGTAAYEQYF
CDR3 DNA: TGCGCCAGCAGTGGGGGGACAGCGGCCTACGAGCAGTACTTC

clone size: .
V gene: TRBV7-8
D gene: TRBD2
J gene: TRBJ2-7
CDR3 protein: CASSANPLAGAVSYEQYF
CDR3 DNA: TGTGCCAGCAGCGCAAACCCCCTAGCGGGAGCTGTCTCCTACGAGCAGTACTTC

clone size: .
V gene: TRBV13
D gene: TRBD1
J gene: TRBJ2-7
CDR3 protein: CASSSSEQGAGEQYF
CDR3 DNA: TGTGCCAGCAGTAGCAGCGAACAGGGGGCAGGGGAGCAGTACTTC

clone size: .
V gene: TRBV19
D gene: TRBD2
J gene: TRBJ2-7
CDR3 protein: CASSIGGLAGAPYEQYF
CDR3 DNA: TGTGCCAGTAGTATAGGGGGTCTAGCGGGAGCTCCCTACGAGCAGTACTTC

clone size: .
V gene: TRBV14
D gene: TRBD1
J gene: TRBJ1-1
CDR3 protein: CASSPQGGLNTEAFF
CDR3 DNA: TGTGCCAGCAGTCCCCAGGGGGGTTTGAACACTGAAGCTTTCTTT

clone size: once
V gene: TRBV5-4
D gene: TRBD2
J gene: TRBJ2-1
CDR3 protein: CASSFSGDYNEQFF
CDR3 DNA: TGTGCCAGCAGCTTTAGCGGGGATTACAATGAGCAGTTCTTC

clone size: .
V gene: TRBV2
D gene: TRBD2
J gene: TRBJ2-7
CDR3 protein: CASSGTSGPYEQYF
CDR3 DNA: TGTGCCAGCAGTGGGACTAGCGGTCCCTACGAGCAGTACTTC

clone size: once
V gene: TRBV28
D gene: TRBD1
J gene: TRBJ2-1
CDR3 protein: CASSLRQGYNEQFF
CDR3 DNA: TGTGCCAGCAGTTTACGACAGGGCTACAATGAGCAGTTCTTC

clone size: .
V gene: TRBV5-1
D gene: TRBD2
J gene: TRBJ2-5
CDR3 protein: CASQFGLAVKETQYF
CDR3 DNA: TGCGCCAGCCAATTCGGACTAGCGGTTAAAGAGACCCAGTACTTC

clone size: .
V gene: TRBV19
D gene: .
J gene: TRBJ1-2
CDR3 protein: CASSIDHREGGYTF
CDR3 DNA: TGTGCCAGTAGTATAGATCACAGGGAGGGTGGCTACACCTTC

clone size: .
V gene: TRBV4-1
D gene: TRBD2
J gene: TRBJ2-7
CDR3 protein: CASSLKKREAYEQYF
CDR3 DNA: TGCGCCAGCAGCCTAAAAAAGCGGGAGGCCTACGAGCAGTACTTC

clone size: .
V gene: TRBV10-3
D gene: TRBD1
J gene: TRBJ1-2
CDR3 protein: CAISGDRKNGYTF
CDR3 DNA: TGTGCCATCAGCGGGGACAGGAAAAATGGCTACACCTTC

clone size: .
V gene: TRBV5-1
D gene: TRBD2
J gene: TRBJ2-1
CDR3 protein: CASSSLPGLLYNEQFF
CDR3 DNA: TGCGCCAGCAGCTCCCTCCCGGGACTACTCTACAATGAGCAGTTCTTC

clone size: .
V gene: TRBV11-1
D gene: TRBD2
J gene: TRBJ2-1
CDR3 protein: CASSLVAGGEQFF
CDR3 DNA: TGTGCCAGCAGCTTAGTAGCGGGAGGTGAGCAGTTCTTC

clone size: .
V gene: TRBV2
D gene: TRBD1
J gene: TRBJ1-4
CDR3 protein: CASSEAKGAGGDEKLFF
CDR3 DNA: TGTGCCAGCAGTGAAGCCAAAGGCGCAGGGGGAGATGAAAAACTGTTTTTT

clone size: .
V gene: TRBV5-4
D gene: TRBD1
J gene: TRBJ2-5
CDR3 protein: CASSQTGSQETQYF
CDR3 DNA: TGTGCCAGCAGCCAGACAGGGAGTCAAGAGACCCAGTACTTC

clone size: .
V gene: TRBV7-2
D gene: TRBD1
J gene: TRBJ1-2
CDR3 protein: CASSSLGQGGGYTF
CDR3 DNA: TGTGCCAGCAGCTCCCTAGGACAGGGAGGTGGCTACACCTTC

clone size: .
V gene: TRBV30
D gene: .
J gene: TRBJ1-2
CDR3 protein: CAWSGPNYGYTF
CDR3 DNA: TGTGCCTGGAGTGGGCCTAACTATGGCTACACCTTC

clone size: few
V gene: TRBV19
D gene: TRBD1
J gene: TRBJ2-7
CDR3 protein: CASSMWQGQYEQYF
CDR3 DNA: TGTGCCAGTAGTATGTGGCAGGGACAGTACGAGCAGTACTTC

clone size: .
V gene: TRBV4-1
D gene: .
J gene: TRBJ2-1
CDR3 protein: CASSPPEGARDEQFF
CDR3 DNA: TGCGCCAGCAGCCCCCCGGAGGGGGCCAGGGATGAGCAGTTCTTC

clone size: .
V gene: TRBV15
D gene: TRBD2
J gene: TRBJ2-4
CDR3 protein: CATGPSGGRARNIQYF
CDR3 DNA: TGTGCCACCGGCCCTAGCGGGGGGAGGGCCAGAAACATTCAGTACTTC

clone size: few
V gene: TRBV14
D gene: TRBD1
J gene: TRBJ2-1
CDR3 protein: CASRDRGYNEQFF
CDR3 DNA: TGTGCAAGCCGGGACAGGGGCTACAATGAGCAGTTCTTC

clone size: few
V gene: TRBV19
D gene: .
J gene: TRBJ1-4
CDR3 protein: CASSIEEERETNEKLFF
CDR3 DNA: TGTGCCAGTAGTATAGAGGAGGAAAGGGAGACTAATGAAAAACTGTTTTTT

clone size: .
V gene: TRBV14
D gene: TRBD2
J gene: TRBJ2-7
CDR3 protein: CASSQDKGGRGSYEQYF
CDR3 DNA: TGTGCCAGCAGCCAAGATAAGGGCGGGAGGGGCTCCTACGAGCAGTACTTC

clone size: .
V gene: TRBV4-3
D gene: TRBD1
J gene: TRBJ1-1
CDR3 protein: CASSQSGTGGENTEAFF
CDR3 DNA: TGCGCCAGCAGCCAATCGGGGACAGGGGGAGAGAACACTGAAGCTTTCTTT

clone size: .
V gene: TRBV15
D gene: TRBD2
J gene: TRBJ2-3
CDR3 protein: CATSDPQAGEADTQYF
CDR3 DNA: TGTGCCACCAGCGACCCACAGGCGGGAGAAGCGGATACGCAGTATTTT

clone size: .
V gene: TRBV5-8
D gene: TRBD2
J gene: TRBJ2-7
CDR3 protein: CASSPRLAGGPSSYEQYF
CDR3 DNA: TGTGCCAGCAGCCCTAGACTAGCGGGAGGGCCTAGCTCCTACGAGCAGTACTTC

clone size: .
V gene: TRBV6-5
D gene: TRBD1
J gene: TRBJ1-2
CDR3 protein: CASSYAPGQNYGYTF
CDR3 DNA: TGTGCCAGCAGTTACGCCCCGGGACAGAACTATGGCTACACCTTC

clone size: .
V gene: TRBV27
D gene: TRBD2
J gene: TRBJ2-1
CDR3 protein: CASSSKLWTSDGDEQFF
CDR3 DNA: TGTGCCAGCAGTTCAAAACTCTGGACTAGCGATGGTGATGAGCAGTTCTTC